Below, 10 T cell receptor beta chains from the same sample are listed, as sequenced in a study of blood T cell repertoires in COVID-19. TCRdb's table, derived via immunoSEQ multiplex PCR, lists solely in-frame clones and lacks some. There are 290,000 or so clones in the sample; roughly nine tenths occur only once, and about 2.7% lies in the top ten. Sequencing used PBMCs or T cells enriched from blood (not recorded which). The receptors stem from a woman aged 18-29 years who had recovered from COVID-19.

The chain carries TRBV9 and TRBJ2-2; D perhaps matches TRBD1 (6 bases). The V and J ends lost 5 bases and 2 bases respectively, with 10 bases between them. The CDR3 totals 14 residues. In germline, CDR1 is SGDLS, CDR2 YYNGEE. CDR3 residues: CASRQGPNTGELFF. CDR3 nucleotides: TGTGCCAGCAGACAGGGACCTAACACCGGGGAGCTGTTTTTT.

The V gene is TRBV30, the J gene TRBJ1-4, with 10 bases identical to TRBD1. The germline V gene has CDR1 GTSNPN and CDR2 SVGIG (reference sequence). V shed 1 base, J shed 8 bases, and the junction held 10 bases outside the gene matches. The CDR3 has 16 residues. The CDR3 here is CAWSATDRGLREKLFF. Written as DNA, the CDR3 is TGTGCCTGGAGTGCGACAGACAGGGGGCTGCGGGAAAAACTGTTTTTT.

V usage is TRBV28 and J usage is TRBJ2-7; 7 positions match TRBD2. The CDR3 spans 14 residues. CDR1 is MDHEN, CDR2 SYDVKM, per germline. Trimming at V came to 4 bases and at J to 0 bases, leaving 3 bases not matched to a gene. This CDR3 reads CASSSGGRSYEQYF. The CDR3 region has the DNA TGTGCCAGCAGTTCGGGAGGACGCTCCTACGAGCAGTACTTC.

This chain links TRBV9 with TRBJ2-2, with a weak D call TRBD2 (5 bases). V lost 2 bases and J 8 bases, leaving 7 bases between the germline ends. The length of the CDR3 is 12 residues. Germline loops: CDR1 SGDLS, CDR2 YYNGEE. DNA of the CDR3: TGTGCCAGCAGCGTCGGAGGTGGGGAGCTGTTTTTT. The encoded protein is CASSVGGGELFF.

V usage is TRBV4-1 and J usage is TRBJ2-5; TRBD1 matches 11 bases. CDR3 size: 13 residues. V shed 8 bases and J 4 bases; nucleotides not matched to a gene: 3. Germline loops: CDR1 MGHRA, CDR2 YSYEKL. DNA for the CDR3: TGCGCCAGCGGACAGGGGGCCGGAGAGACCCAGTACTTC. Amino acids: CASGQGAGETQYF.

J is TRBJ1-5 and V is TRBV6-2 or TRBV6-3; no firm D call. V shed 6 bases and J shed 0 bases, with 15 bases lying between them. Germline CDR1 and CDR2: MNHEY and SVGEGT. There are 16 residues in the CDR3. The CDR3: CASSQDQAYSNQPQHF. CDR3 DNA sequence: TGTGCCAGCAGCCAAGATCAGGCCTATAGCAATCAGCCCCAGCATTTT.

The V gene is TRBV5-5, the J gene TRBJ2-3; the D gene is possibly TRBD2 (6 bases). Germline CDR1 and CDR2: SGHKS and YYEKEE (reference sequence). V was trimmed by 4 bases and J by 3 bases, leaving 9 bases between them. This CDR3 spans 13 amino acids. In DNA form, the CDR3 reads TGTGCCAGCAGCAGCGGGCTTACAGATACGCAGTATTTT. This gives the protein CASSSGLTDTQYF.

Note on this clone: Other DNA sequences of this sample code for an identical CDR3. The V and J genes are TRBV5-1 and TRBJ1-2; a weak D match, TRBD1 (6 bases). The CDR3 covers 12 residues. Germline lookup yields CDR1 SGHRS and CDR2 YFSETQ. With 5 bases removed from V and 1 base from J, the gap between germline ends came to 6 bases. CDR3: CASRGGNYGYTF. The DNA for the CDR3 is TGCGCCAGCAGAGGGGGTAACTATGGCTACACCTTC.

The table lists this clone with a count of one. V is TRBV19 and J is TRBJ1-1; D is possibly TRBD1 (5 bases). The V gene's germline CDR1 is LNHDA and CDR2 SQIVND (reference sequence). Trimming left V 6 bases short and J 0 bases short, with 14 bases between. The CDR3 has 15 residues. CDR3 DNA sequence: TGTGCCAGTAGAGACCCAGGGATTCTGAACACTGAAGCTTTCTTT. Translating gives CASRDPGILNTEAFF.

The J gene is TRBJ2-3, the V gene TRBV18, with D maybe TRBD1 (6 bases). The CDR3 runs to 13 residues. CDR1 is KGHSH, CDR2 LQKENI, per germline. The V end was cut by 2 bases, the J end by 4 bases, with 7 bases between. The CDR3: CASSPTGSDTQYF. The CDR3 DNA is TGTGCCAGCTCACCAACAGGGTCAGATACGCAGTATTTT.